This T cell receptor beta chain was retrieved from a study of shared clonotypes between healthy human individuals. Across the study: Each donor contributed plates that comprised three CD4 naive, three CD4 memory, two CD8 naive and one CD8 memory.

Here immunoSEQ multiplex PCR was the method, and the copy in TCRdb shows in-frame clones only, minus some. The table has about 2 million clones, approximately 95% seen once; the top ten hold under 1.5%. This CDR3 region has 16 residues. V shed 1 base and J shed 2 bases, with 15 bases lying between them. Germline loops: CDR1 MDHEN, CDR2 SYDVKM. Selected positively for CCR7 and CD45RO-negative, naive CD8 cells excluded terminally differentiated effector memory CD45RA+ cells. Donors, without exception, were Caucasian adults residing in Nashville, Tennessee. This clone was observed a few times. This clonotype was obtained from a young man in good health. The sequenced sample consisted of naive CD8+ T cells sorted from blood. The chain combines TRBV28 with TRBJ2-7; no clear D gene. CDR3 sequence: CASSLSQDVKTYEQYF. CDR3 nucleotides: TGTGCCAGCAGTTTATCTCAGGACGTAAAGACCTACGAGCAGTACTTC.